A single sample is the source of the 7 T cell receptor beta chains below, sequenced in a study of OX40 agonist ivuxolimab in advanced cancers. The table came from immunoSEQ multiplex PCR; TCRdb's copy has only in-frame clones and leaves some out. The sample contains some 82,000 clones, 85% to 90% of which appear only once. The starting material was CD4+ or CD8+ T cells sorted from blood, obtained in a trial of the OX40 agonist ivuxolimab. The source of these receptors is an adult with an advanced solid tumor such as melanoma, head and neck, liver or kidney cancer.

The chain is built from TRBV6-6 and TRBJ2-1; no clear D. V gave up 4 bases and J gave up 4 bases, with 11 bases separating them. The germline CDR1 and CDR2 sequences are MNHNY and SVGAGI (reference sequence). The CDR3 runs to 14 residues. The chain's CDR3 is CASSLDWGYNEQFF. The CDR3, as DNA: TGTGCCAGCAGTTTAGACTGGGGATACAATGAGCAGTTCTTC.

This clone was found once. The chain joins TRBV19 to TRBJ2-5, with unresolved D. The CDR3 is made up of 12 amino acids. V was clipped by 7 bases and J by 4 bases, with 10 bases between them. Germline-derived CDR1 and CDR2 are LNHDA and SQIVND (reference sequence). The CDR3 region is CASNGVGETQYF. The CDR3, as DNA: TGTGCCAGTAATGGTGTGGGAGAGACCCAGTACTTC.

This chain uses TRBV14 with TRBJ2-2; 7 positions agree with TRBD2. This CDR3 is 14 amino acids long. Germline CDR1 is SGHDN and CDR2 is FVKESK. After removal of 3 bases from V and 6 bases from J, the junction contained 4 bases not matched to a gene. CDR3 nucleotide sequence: TGTGCCAGCAGCCAGATCACTAGCGCCGGGGAGCTGTTTTTT. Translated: CASSQITSAGELFF.

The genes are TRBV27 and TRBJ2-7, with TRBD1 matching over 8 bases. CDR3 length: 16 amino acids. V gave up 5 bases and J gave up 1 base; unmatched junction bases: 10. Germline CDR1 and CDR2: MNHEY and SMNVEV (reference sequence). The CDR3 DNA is TGTGCCAGCAGTCCCCGACAGGGGCGAAATTCCTACGAGCAGTACTTC. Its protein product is CASSPRQGRNSYEQYF.

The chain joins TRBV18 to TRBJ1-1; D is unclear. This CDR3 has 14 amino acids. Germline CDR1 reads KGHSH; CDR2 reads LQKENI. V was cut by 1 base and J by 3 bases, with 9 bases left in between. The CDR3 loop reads CASSPQGPDTEAFF. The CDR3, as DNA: TGTGCCAGCTCACCACAGGGTCCGGACACTGAAGCTTTCTTT.

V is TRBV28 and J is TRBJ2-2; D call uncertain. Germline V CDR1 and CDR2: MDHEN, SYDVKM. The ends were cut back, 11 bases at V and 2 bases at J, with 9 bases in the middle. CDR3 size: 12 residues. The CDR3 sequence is CAAARNTGELFF. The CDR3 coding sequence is TGTGCCGCGGCGCGAAACACCGGGGAGCTGTTTTTT. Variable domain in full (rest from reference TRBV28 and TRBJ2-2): DVKVTQSSRYLVKRTGEKVFLECVQDMDHENMFWYRQDPGLGLRLIYFSYDVKMKEKGDIPEGYSVSREKKERFSLILESASTNQTSMYLCAAARNTGELFFGEGSRLTVL.

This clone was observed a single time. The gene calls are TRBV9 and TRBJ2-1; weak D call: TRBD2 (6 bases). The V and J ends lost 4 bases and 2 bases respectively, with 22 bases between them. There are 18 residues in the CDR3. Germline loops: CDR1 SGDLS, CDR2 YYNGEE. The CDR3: CASSKSTLTRRTYNEQFF. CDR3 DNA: TGTGCCAGCAGCAAATCAACCCTGACTAGGCGAACCTACAATGAGCAGTTCTTC.